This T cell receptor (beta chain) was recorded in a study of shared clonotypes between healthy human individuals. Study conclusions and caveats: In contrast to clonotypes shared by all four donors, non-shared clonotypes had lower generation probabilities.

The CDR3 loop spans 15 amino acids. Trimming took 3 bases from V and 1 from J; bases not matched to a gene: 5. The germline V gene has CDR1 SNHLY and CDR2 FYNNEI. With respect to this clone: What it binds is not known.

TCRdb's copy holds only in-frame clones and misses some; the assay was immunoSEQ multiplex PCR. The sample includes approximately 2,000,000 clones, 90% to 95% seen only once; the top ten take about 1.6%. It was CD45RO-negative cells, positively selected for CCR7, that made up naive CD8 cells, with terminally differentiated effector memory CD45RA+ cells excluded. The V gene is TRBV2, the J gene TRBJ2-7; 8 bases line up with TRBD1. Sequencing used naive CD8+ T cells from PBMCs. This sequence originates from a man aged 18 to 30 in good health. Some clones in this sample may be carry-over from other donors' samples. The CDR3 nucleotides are TGTGCCAGCAGTGACGGGACAGGTGGGTCCTACGAGCAGTACTTC. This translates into CASSDGTGGSYEQYF.